The rows below give T cell receptor beta chains drawn from one sample of a study of cytomegalovirus exposure and HLA in healthy donors. Sequenced by immunoSEQ multiplex PCR; TCRdb stores in-frame clones only, minus some. The data contain some 200,000 clones, around 80% of them singletons. Specimen: PBMCs. These receptors originate from a woman between 18 and 30 years old in good health and CMV-seronegative. Each CDR3 is given with its conserved first and last residue. A D gene is named only where the DNA matches it firmly. Clone size is stated in some rows and not others, as once, few, many or a class when expanded.

V gene	clone size	D gene	J gene	CDR3 DNA	CDR3 protein
TRBV6-5	.	.	TRBJ1-4	TGTGCCAGCAGTTACTCGAAGATCAGGGAAAATGAAAAACTGTTTTTT	CASSYSKIRENEKLFF
TRBV9	.	TRBD2	TRBJ2-1	TGTGCCAGCAGCCCCGGGACTAGCGGAACCTACAATGAGCAGTTCTTC	CASSPGTSGTYNEQFF
TRBV6-5	.	.	TRBJ2-1	TGTGCCAGCACCAACCCCTACTACAATGAGCAGTTCTTC	CASTNPYYNEQFF
TRBV15	.	TRBD1	TRBJ2-1	TGTGCCACCAGCAGAGAACAGGGGCCTTACAATGAGCAGTTCTTC	CATSREQGPYNEQFF
TRBV18	.	.	TRBJ2-1	TGTGCCAGCTCACCACCTTCTACTCCCCTAAATGAGCAGTTCTTC	CASSPPSTPLNEQFF
TRBV25-1	.	.	TRBJ2-1	TGTGCCAGCAGTGAAGGGGGGACTGACAATGAGCAGTTCTTC	CASSEGGTDNEQFF
TRBV28	.	.	TRBJ1-5	TGTGCCAGCAGTTTGGGACACCGCAATCAGCCCCAGCATTTT	CASSLGHRNQPQHF
TRBV18	once	TRBD1	TRBJ1-5	TGTGCCAGCTCACCACGTTCCGGACAGGGGAATCAGCCCCAGCATTTT	CASSPRSGQGNQPQHF
TRBV18	.	.	TRBJ2-1	TGTGCCAGCTCACCACCTTCCCGGTCGGGGTACAATGAGCAGTTCTTC	CASSPPSRSGYNEQFF
TRBV27	.	.	TRBJ1-5	TGTGCCAGCAGCCTAGGGGTGGCGGGGAATCAGCCCCAGCATTTT	CASSLGVAGNQPQHF
TRBV15	.	TRBD1	TRBJ2-5	TGTGCCACCAGGCGTGGGGACAGGGCAATAGGGGGAGAGACCCAGTACTTC	CATRRGDRAIGGETQYF
TRBV25-1	few	.	TRBJ2-2	TGTGCCAGCAGCGGTAACACCGGGGAGCTGTTTTTT	CASSGNTGELFF
TRBV28	once	.	TRBJ1-2	TGTGCCAGCAGTTTGTACCCCGGAGACTATGGCTACACCTTC	CASSLYPGDYGYTF